Detailed here is one T cell receptor beta chain. Using immunoSEQ multiplex PCR, the repertoire was profiled, and TCRdb retains in-frame clones only, with some absent. The table has tens of thousands of clones, 84% seen once. The source of the sample is a study of blood T cell repertoires in COVID-19. Between the trimmed V and J ends, which lost 0 bases and 2 bases, there was a span of 14 bases. This CDR3 contains 17 residues. Germline CDR1 MGHRA, CDR2 YSYEKL. This chain connects TRBV4-1 to TRBJ1-5; no clear D gene. The sequenced material came from peripheral blood. The sequence was collected from a man aged 55 to 70 with acute or convalescent COVID-19. The CDR3 loop reads CASSQDHPGIGNQPQHF. DNA of the CDR3: TGCGCCAGCAGCCAAGATCATCCCGGGATAGGCAATCAGCCCCAGCATTTT.